The entry that follows covers one TCR beta chain sequence. These data belong to a study of blood T cell repertoires in COVID-19. Across the study: Donors in the United States, Italy and Spain gave samples during acute or convalescent COVID-19. Sources were T cells, B-cell-depleted T cells, or PBMCs; the material itself was cDNA or gDNA.

Losses at the gene ends were 6 bases for V and 5 bases for J; bases not matched to a gene: 8. Germline CDR1 and CDR2: SGHAT and FQDESV (reference sequence). CDR3 length: 15 residues. In the original workflow: It was from reference gene primer amplification that nucleated cell counts were estimated. Sequencing was performed with immunoSEQ multiplex PCR; in TCRdb, only in-frame clones are kept and a portion is missing. V and J calls and clone size are as listed in that table; D and trimming were resolved from the DNA. This sample yields about 230,000 clones, of which over 80% are seen a single time; around 25% belongs to the top ten.

The V gene is TRBV11-1, the J gene TRBJ2-3; 10 bases match TRBD2. The sequenced material came from peripheral blood. The sequence was obtained from a man in his forties with acute or convalescent COVID-19. Here the CDR3 DNA reads TGTGCCAGCAGTCCTTTTAGACTAGCGGGAGATACGCAGTATTTT. Protein product: CASSPFRLAGDTQYF.